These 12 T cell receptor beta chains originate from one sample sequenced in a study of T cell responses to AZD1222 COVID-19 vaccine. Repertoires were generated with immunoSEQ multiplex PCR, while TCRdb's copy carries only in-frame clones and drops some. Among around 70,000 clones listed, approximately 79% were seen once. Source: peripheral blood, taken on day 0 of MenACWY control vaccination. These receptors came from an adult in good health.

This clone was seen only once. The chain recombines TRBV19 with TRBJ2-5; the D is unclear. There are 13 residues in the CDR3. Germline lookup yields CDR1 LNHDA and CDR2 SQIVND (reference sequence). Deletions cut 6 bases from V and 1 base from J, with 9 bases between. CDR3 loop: CASSPIGQETQYF. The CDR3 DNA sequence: TGTGCCAGTAGCCCTATCGGCCAAGAGACCCAGTACTTC. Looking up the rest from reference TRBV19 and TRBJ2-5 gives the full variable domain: DGGITQSPKYLFRKEGQNVTLSCEQNLNHDAMYWYRQDPGQGLRLIYYSQIVNDFQKGDIAEGYSVSREKKESFPLTVTSAQKNPTAFYLCASSPIGQETQYFGPGTRLLVL.

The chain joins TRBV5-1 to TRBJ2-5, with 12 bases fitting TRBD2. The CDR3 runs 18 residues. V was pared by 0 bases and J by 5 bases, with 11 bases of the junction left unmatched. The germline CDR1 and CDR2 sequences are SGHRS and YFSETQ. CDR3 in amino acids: CASSLATSGRSVEETQYF. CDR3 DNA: TGCGCCAGCAGCTTGGCCACTAGCGGGAGGAGCGTGGAGGAGACCCAGTACTTC. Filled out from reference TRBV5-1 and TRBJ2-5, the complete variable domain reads KAGVTQTPRYLIKTRGQQVTLSCSPISGHRSVSWYQQTPGQGLQFLFEYFSETQRNKGNFPGRFSGRQFSNSRSEMNVSTLELGDSALYLCASSLATSGRSVEETQYFGPGTRLLVL.

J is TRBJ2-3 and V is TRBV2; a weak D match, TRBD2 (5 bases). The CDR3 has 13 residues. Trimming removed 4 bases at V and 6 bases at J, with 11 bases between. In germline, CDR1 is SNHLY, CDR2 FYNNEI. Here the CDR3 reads CASSVGRADTQYF. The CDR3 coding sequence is TGTGCCAGCAGTGTTGGGCGGGCCGATACGCAGTATTTT.

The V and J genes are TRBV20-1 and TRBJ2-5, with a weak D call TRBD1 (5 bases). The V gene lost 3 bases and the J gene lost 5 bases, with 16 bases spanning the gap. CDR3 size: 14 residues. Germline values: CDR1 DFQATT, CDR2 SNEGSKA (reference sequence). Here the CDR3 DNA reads TGCAGTGCTAGTGGAAGGGGCGGTCGGGAGACCCAGTACTTC. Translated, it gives CSASGRGGRETQYF.

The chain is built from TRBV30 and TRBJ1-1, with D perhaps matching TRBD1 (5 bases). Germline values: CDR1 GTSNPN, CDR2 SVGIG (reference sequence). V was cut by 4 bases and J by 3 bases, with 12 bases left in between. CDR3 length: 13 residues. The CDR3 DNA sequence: TGTGCCTGGAAAATGGGGGACCACACTGAAGCTTTCTTT. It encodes CAWKMGDHTEAFF.

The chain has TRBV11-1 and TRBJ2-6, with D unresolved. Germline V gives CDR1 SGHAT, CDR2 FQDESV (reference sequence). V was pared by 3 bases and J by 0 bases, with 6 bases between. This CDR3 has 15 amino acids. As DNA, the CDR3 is TGTGCCAGCAGCTTGGGTCTCTCTGGGGCCAACGTCCTGACTTTC. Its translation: CASSLGLSGANVLTF. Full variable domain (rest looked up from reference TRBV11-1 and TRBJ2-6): EAEVAQSPRYKITEKSQAVAFWCDPISGHATLYWYRQILGQGPELLVQFQDESVVDDSQLPKDRFSAERLKGVDSTLKIQPAELGDSAMYLCASSLGLSGANVLTFGAGSRLTVL.

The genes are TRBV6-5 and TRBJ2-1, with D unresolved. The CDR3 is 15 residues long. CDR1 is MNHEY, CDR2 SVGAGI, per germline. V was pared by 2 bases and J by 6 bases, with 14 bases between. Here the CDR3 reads CASSYAPRDGNEQFF. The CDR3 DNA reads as TGTGCCAGCAGTTACGCCCCCCGCGACGGCAATGAGCAGTTCTTC.

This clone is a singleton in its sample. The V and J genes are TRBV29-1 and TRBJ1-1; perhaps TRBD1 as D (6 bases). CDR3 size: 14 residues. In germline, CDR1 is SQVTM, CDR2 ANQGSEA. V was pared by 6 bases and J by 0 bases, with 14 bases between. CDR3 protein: CSVGSTGVNTEAFF. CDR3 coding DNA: TGCAGCGTAGGATCGACAGGAGTGAACACTGAAGCTTTCTTT.

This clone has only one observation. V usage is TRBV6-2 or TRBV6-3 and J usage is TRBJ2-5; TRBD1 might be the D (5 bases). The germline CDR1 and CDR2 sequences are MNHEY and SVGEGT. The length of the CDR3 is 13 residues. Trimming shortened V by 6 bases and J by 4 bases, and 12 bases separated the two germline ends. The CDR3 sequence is CASSQGVIETQYF. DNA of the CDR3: TGTGCCAGCAGCCAGGGCGTCATAGAGACCCAGTACTTC.

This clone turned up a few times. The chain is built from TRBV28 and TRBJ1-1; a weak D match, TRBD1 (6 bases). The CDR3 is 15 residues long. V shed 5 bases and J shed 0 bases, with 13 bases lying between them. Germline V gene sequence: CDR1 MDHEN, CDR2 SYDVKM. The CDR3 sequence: CASSDLDRMNTEAFF. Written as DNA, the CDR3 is TGTGCCAGCAGTGACCTCGACAGGATGAACACTGAAGCTTTCTTT.

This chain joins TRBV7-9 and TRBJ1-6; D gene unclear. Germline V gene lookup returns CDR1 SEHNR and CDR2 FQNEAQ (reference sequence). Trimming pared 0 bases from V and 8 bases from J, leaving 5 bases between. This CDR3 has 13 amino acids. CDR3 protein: CASSLAEDSPLHF. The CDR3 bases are TGTGCCAGCAGCTTAGCTGAGGATTCACCCCTCCACTTT.

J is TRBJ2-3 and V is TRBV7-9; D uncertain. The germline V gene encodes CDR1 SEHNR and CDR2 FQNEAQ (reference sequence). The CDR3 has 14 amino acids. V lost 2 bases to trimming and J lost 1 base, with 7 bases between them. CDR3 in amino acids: CASSLFSGTDTQYF. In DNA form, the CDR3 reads TGTGCCAGCAGCTTATTTTCCGGCACAGATACGCAGTATTTT.